These T cell receptor beta chains were read from a single sample in a study of blood T cell repertoires in COVID-19. Generated by immunoSEQ multiplex PCR, the TCRdb table keeps only in-frame clones and is missing some. The table has about 220,000 clones, more than 65% seen once. Specimen: peripheral blood. All receptors come from a woman older than 75 with acute or convalescent COVID-19. CDR3s include the opening cysteine and the closing phenylalanine or tryptophan. A D gene is named only where the DNA matches it firmly. Size tells how often a clone was seen (once, few, many) or the class of an expanded clone, and some rows leave it out.

d_gene,abundance,len,v_gene,j_gene,CDR3nt,CDR3aa
.,.,12,TRBV28,TRBJ1-5,TGTGCCAATTCAAGGGGGAATCAGCCCCAGCATTTT,CANSRGNQPQHF
.,.,12,TRBV19,TRBJ1-1,TGTGCCAGTAGTATAAGAGGCGAAAAAGCTTTCTTT,CASSIRGEKAFF
TRBD1,.,13,TRBV6-5,TRBJ1-2,TGTGCCAGCAGGTCGGACAGGGCCTATGGCTACACCTTC,CASRSDRAYGYTF
.,.,13,TRBV5-4,TRBJ1-5,TGTGCCAGCAGCAACCAGGGGCGTCAGCCCCAGCATTTT,CASSNQGRQPQHF
.,once,13,TRBV12-3/TRBV12-4,TRBJ2-1,TGTGCCAGCAGTTTAGGACTACCCAATGAGCAGTTCTTC,CASSLGLPNEQFF
TRBD2,few,18,TRBV3-1/TRBV3-2,TRBJ2-1,TGTGCCAGCAGCCGAGACCCGGGGGGTATAAGCTCCTACAATGAGCAGTTCTTC,CASSRDPGGISSYNEQFF
TRBD1,.,14,TRBV2,TRBJ1-6,TGTGCCAGCAGCGGACAGGGACGGGGTTCACCCCTCCACTTT,CASSGQGRGSPLHF
TRBD1,.,15,TRBV18,TRBJ2-3,TGTGCCAGCTCACTGGGACAGGGGGCCCCAGATACGCAGTATTTT,CASSLGQGAPDTQYF
.,.,14,TRBV27,TRBJ2-7,TGTGCCAGCAGTTTCACCGGGACATACTACGAGCAGTACTTC,CASSFTGTYYEQYF
TRBD1,once,13,TRBV7-6,TRBJ1-1,TGTGCCAGCACTAAGGACAGGGTCGGTGAAGCTTTCTTT,CASTKDRVGEAFF
.,.,14,TRBV19,TRBJ2-1,TGTGCCAGTAGTCTGTATGATAAGCGGAATGAGCAGTTCTTC,CASSLYDKRNEQFF
.,once,16,TRBV7-2,TRBJ1-2,TGTGCCAGCATCGACGGGATGCAGGCAGCTAACTATGGCTACACCTTC,CASIDGMQAANYGYTF
.,.,16,TRBV5-3,TRBJ2-1,TGTGCCAGAAGCTTGTCGGGAGGGGGCGACTACAATGAGCAGTTCTTC,CARSLSGGGDYNEQFF
TRBD1,.,13,TRBV5-6,TRBJ2-1,TGTGCCAGCAGCTATGACAGGGCGAATGAGCAGTTCTTC,CASSYDRANEQFF
TRBD1,.,15,TRBV5-1,TRBJ2-3,TGCGCCAGCAGCAGGGACAGGGTGGGAACAGATACGCAGTATTTT,CASSRDRVGTDTQYF
TRBD1,.,16,TRBV5-6,TRBJ1-6,TGTGCCAGCAGCCGAGACCGACAGGGCTATAATTCACCCCTCCACTTT,CASSRDRQGYNSPLHF
.,.,14,TRBV27,TRBJ2-3,TGTGCCAGCAGCCGACTGGTTAGCACAGATACGCAGTATTTT,CASSRLVSTDTQYF
TRBD1,few,14,TRBV27,TRBJ1-2,TGTGCCAGCAGCACGACAGGGCGAGTCTATGGCTACACCTTC,CASSTTGRVYGYTF
TRBD1,.,16,TRBV7-2,TRBJ1-3,TGTGCCAGCAGCTTAACCTTAACAGGGGTGGGAAACACCATATATTTT,CASSLTLTGVGNTIYF
TRBD2,.,16,TRBV4-1,TRBJ2-3,TGCGCCAGCAGCCTCAGGACTAGCGGGGGGATAGATACGCAGTATTTT,CASSLRTSGGIDTQYF
.,.,16,TRBV7-2,TRBJ1-1,TGTGCCAGCAGCTTAGTCCCCGCTACTAAGAACACTGAAGCTTTCTTT,CASSLVPATKNTEAFF
TRBD2,.,18,TRBV7-8,TRBJ2-2,TGTGCCAGCAGCTCTAGACTAGCGGGGGGAATGTATACCGGGGAGCTGTTTTTT,CASSSRLAGGMYTGELFF
TRBD2,.,15,TRBV30,TRBJ2-3,TGTGCCTGGAGCCGGGACCTGGGGGGGACAGATACGCAGTATTTT,CAWSRDLGGTDTQYF
TRBD1,.,15,TRBV19,TRBJ1-2,TGTGCCAGTAGTGTACAGGGGATCCCTAACTATGGCTACACCTTC,CASSVQGIPNYGYTF
.,.,14,TRBV27,TRBJ1-5,TGTGCCAGCAGTTTTACAGGTAGCAATCAGCCCCAGCATTTT,CASSFTGSNQPQHF
.,few,15,TRBV5-5,TRBJ2-3,TGTGCCAGCAGCCCGGGACACGGAATAAATAATACGCAGTATTTT,CASSPGHGINNTQYF
TRBD1,.,15,TRBV6-5,TRBJ1-6,TGTGCCAGCAGTCGGGACAGCGCCCCTCCCTCACCCCTCCACTTT,CASSRDSAPPSPLHF
.,.,16,TRBV7-2,TRBJ2-3,TGTGCCAGCAGCTGGGCGGGGGCCTACAGCACAGATACGCAGTATTTT,CASSWAGAYSTDTQYF
.,.,15,TRBV4-2,TRBJ2-7,TGTGCCAGCAGCCAAGCGGACCGGGGGGCATACGAGCAGTACTTC,CASSQADRGAYEQYF
.,.,13,TRBV3-1/TRBV3-2,TRBJ1-1,TGTGCCAGCAGCCTCAGGGGCATGACTGAAGCTTTCTTT,CASSLRGMTEAFF
.,.,13,TRBV27,TRBJ1-1,TGTGCCAGCAGTTTTCTTTCCGGCACTGAAGCTTTCTTT,CASSFLSGTEAFF
TRBD1,.,16,TRBV5-1,TRBJ1-2,TGCGCCAGCAGCCTAGGACAGGAGGTTACTAACTATGGCTACACCTTC,CASSLGQEVTNYGYTF
.,.,14,TRBV5-1,TRBJ1-2,TGCGCCAGCAGCTTGGATGCCGGTAACTATGGCTACACCTTC,CASSLDAGNYGYTF
.,.,14,TRBV6-5,TRBJ2-5,.,CASSSSDRGQTQYF
.,.,12,TRBV7-2,TRBJ1-4,TGTGCCAGCAGCTTAGACAAGGGACTACCCCTTTTT,CASSLDKGLPLF
.,.,12,TRBV5-1,TRBJ2-5,TGCGCCAGCAGCTTGGCCCAGGAGACCCAGTACTTC,CASSLAQETQYF
.,.,15,TRBV6-5,TRBJ2-2,TGTGCCAGCAGGCCAGGGGACCCGAACACCGGGGAGCTGTTTTTT,CASRPGDPNTGELFF
.,few,13,TRBV29-1,TRBJ1-1,TGCAGCGCAACGGGAGGGAATTTCGGTGAAGCTTTCTTT,CSATGGNFGEAFF
.,few,13,TRBV20-1,TRBJ2-7,TGCAGTGCTAGTAAACAGGGAACGGGCGAGCAGTACTTC,CSASKQGTGEQYF
TRBD1,.,14,TRBV3-1/TRBV3-2,TRBJ1-2,TGTGCCAGCAGCCAAGAACAGGGGAACTATGGCTACACCTTC,CASSQEQGNYGYTF
TRBD1,.,15,TRBV12-5,TRBJ1-4,TGTGCTAGTGGTTTGGAAGGGGGCATGAATGAAAAACTGTTTTTT,CASGLEGGMNEKLFF
.,once,12,TRBV7-9,TRBJ1-1,TGTGCCAGCAGCTACGGGAACACTGAGGCTTTCTTT,CASSYGNTEAFF
.,.,13,TRBV27,TRBJ1-2,TGTGCCAGCAGTTTTGCGTTGGGGCAGCGCAACACCTTC,CASSFALGQRNTF
TRBD1,.,16,TRBV24-1,TRBJ2-3,TGTGCCACCAGTGACTGGGACAGGGGGCGCACAGATACGCAGTATTTT,CATSDWDRGRTDTQYF
TRBD1,.,16,TRBV7-3,TRBJ2-2,TGTGCCAGCAGCTTAGGGACAGTCGCGAACACCGGGGAGCTGTTTTTT,CASSLGTVANTGELFF
TRBD2,few,15,TRBV11-3,TRBJ2-3,TGTGCCAGCAGCTTAATGCGACTAGCCACAGATACGCAGTATTTT,CASSLMRLATDTQYF
.,.,15,TRBV5-1,TRBJ2-1,TGCGCCAGCAGCTTGGCGGGGGTTACCTACAATGAGCAGTTCTTC,CASSLAGVTYNEQFF
TRBD1,.,13,TRBV13,TRBJ1-1,TGTGCCAGCAGCTTAGAGACAGGGATTCCAGCTTTCTTT,CASSLETGIPAFF
.,.,12,TRBV29-1,TRBJ1-2,TGCAGCGTTGAAGATCCGGGTTATGGCTACACCTTC,CSVEDPGYGYTF